A single sample gave rise to the 23 T cell receptor beta chains below, sequenced in a study of blood T cells in healthy people across ages. Sample-barcoded 5' priming and a J-beta primer mix drove a second PCR of roughly 7 to 11 cycles. TCRdb passed the 5' RACE reads through MiXCR, listing each CDR3 protein once. The repertoire has fewer than 950,000 distinct CDR3 sequences, roughly 53% of them found once; the top ten carry about 38%. The sequenced sample was blood. The source of these receptors is an elderly man in good health.

V usage is TRBV11-2 and J usage is TRBJ2-5, with D perhaps TRBD1 or TRBD2 (5 bases each). The DNA end is a closer match to TRBJ2-7, so the J assignment may be wrong. The CDR3 length is 17 residues. CDR1 and CDR2 (germline): SGHAT, FQNNGV. This CDR3 reads CASSFSAGAVPFLEQYF. In DNA form, the CDR3 reads TGTGCCAGCAGTTTTTCCGCCGGGGCGGTACCCTTCCTCGAGCAGTACTTC.

This clonotype was found a few times. The chain has TRBV13 and TRBJ2-7; the match to TRBD1 covers 9 bases. The CDR3 contains 14 residues. Germline V gives CDR1 PRHDT, CDR2 FYEKMQ (reference sequence). V was pared by 5 bases and J by 2 bases, with 4 bases of the junction left unmatched. The CDR3 reads CASSEGQGAYEQYF. CDR3 bases: TGTGCCAGCAGCGAGGGACAGGGCGCCTACGAGCAGTACTTC.

The chain carries TRBV12-3 or TRBV12-4 and TRBJ2-1; unclear D gene. The CDR3 contains 15 residues. Trimming removed 3 bases from V and 8 bases from J, with 17 bases in between. The CDR3 sequence: CASSFRKNLYDEQFF. The CDR3 DNA reads as TGTGCCAGCAGTTTTAGGAAAAATCTATACGATGAGCAGTTCTTC.

This clonotype has a handful of counts. This chain connects TRBV27 to TRBJ2-1, with TRBD1 matching 8 bases. The CDR3 has 17 amino acids. Germline values: CDR1 MNHEY, CDR2 SMNVEV (reference sequence). V gave up 6 bases and J gave up 5 bases; unmatched junction bases: 15. As DNA, the CDR3 is TGTGCCAGCAGGGTGGGGCCCTACAGGGGGATCCACAATGAGCAGTTCTTC. Amino acid sequence: CASRVGPYRGIHNEQFF.

The gene calls are TRBV29-1 and TRBJ2-5; TRBD2 agrees at 8 bases. The CDR3 spans 12 residues. CDR1 is SQVTM, CDR2 ANQGSEA, per germline. V was clipped by 8 bases and J by 11 bases; unmatched bases: 13. CDR3 in amino acids: CSYPGGSNEQYF. The CDR3 DNA reads TGCAGCTACCCGGGGGGGAGCAATGAGCAGTACTTC. Looking up the rest from reference TRBV29-1 and TRBJ2-5 gives the full variable domain: SAVISQKPSRDICQRGTSLTIQCQVDSQVTMMFWYRQQPGQSLTLIATANQGSEATYESGFVIDKFPISRPNLTFSTLTVSNMSPEDSSIYLCSYPGGSNEQYFGPGTRLLVL.

This clonotype was found a few times. This chain connects TRBV29-1 to TRBJ2-7; D uncertain. The CDR3 is made up of 13 amino acids. Germline V gene data show CDR1 as SQVTM and CDR2 as ANQGSEA. Between the trimmed V and J ends, which lost 6 bases and 1 base, there was a span of 13 bases. The CDR3 loop is CSVVLKGSYEQYF. The DNA for the CDR3 is TGCAGCGTGGTTTTAAAAGGGTCCTACGAGCAGTACTTC.

Only a few counts were recorded for this clonotype. This sequence joins TRBV29-1 and TRBJ2-7; tentatively, D is TRBD1 or TRBD2 (5 bases each). Germline V lookup: CDR1 SQVTM, CDR2 ANQGSEA. This CDR3 contains 14 residues. Trimming took 8 bases from V and 3 from J, leaving 20 bases between them. The CDR3 bases are TGCAGCTTCATCCGGGACGCAGAGCTCTACGAGCAGTACTTC. This translates into CSFIRDAELYEQYF.

This clonotype was recorded a few times. V is TRBV9 and J is TRBJ2-1, with D possibly matching TRBD1 (5 bases). The CDR3 extends over 14 amino acids. CDR1 is SGDLS and CDR2 is YYNGEE in the germline V gene. Trimming took off 3 bases at V and 7 bases at J, with 14 bases between the two ends. Written as DNA, the CDR3 is TGTGCCAGCAGCGCGGCGACGCAGGGTAATGAGCAGTTCTTC. Protein product: CASSAATQGNEQFF.

V and J are TRBV5-1 and TRBJ1-2; D is unresolved. Per the germline V gene, CDR1 is SGHRS and CDR2 is YFSETQ. V lost 1 base and J 6 bases, leaving 13 bases between the germline ends. The CDR3 totals 14 residues. The CDR3 loop is CASSLRTEPNGYTF. As DNA, the CDR3 is TGCGCCAGCAGCTTGCGTACGGAACCTAATGGCTACACCTTC. The full variable domain, completed using reference TRBV5-1 and TRBJ1-2, is KAGVTQTPRYLIKTRGQQVTLSCSPISGHRSVSWYQQTPGQGLQFLFEYFSETQRNKGNFPGRFSGRQFSNSRSEMNVSTLELGDSALYLCASSLRTEPNGYTFGSGTRLTVV.

This clonotype turned up a few times. This chain uses TRBV23-1 with TRBJ2-7; TRBD1 might be the D (6 bases). TRBV23-1 is an ORF, with its function uncertain. The CDR3 has 15 amino acids. V was cut by 6 bases and J by 0 bases, with 15 bases left in between. The CDR3 DNA sequence: TGCGCCAGCAGACTTCGAGGGGGTAGCTCCTACGAGCAGTACTTC. Translation gives CASRLRGGSSYEQYF.

The table lists this clonotype with a few counts. The chain has TRBV6-5 and TRBJ2-4, with D tentatively TRBD1 (5 bases). The V gene lost 5 bases and the J gene lost 13 bases, with 18 bases spanning the gap. Germline assignment: CDR1 MNHEY and CDR2 SVGAGI. The CDR3 runs to 13 residues. CDR3 coding DNA: TGTGCCAGCAGTCTTCGACAGTTTCAAGAGCAGTACTTC. Translation gives CASSLRQFQEQYF.

The V and J genes are TRBV20-1 and TRBJ2-3, with D possibly matching TRBD1 (6 bases). V lost 3 bases and J 14 bases, leaving 27 bases between the germline ends. The CDR3 covers 15 residues. CDR1 and CDR2 (germline): DFQATT, SNEGSKA (reference sequence). For the CDR3, the DNA is TGCAGTGCTAGCAGGGACACCGGCGGGTACAGATGCGCGTATTTT. It translates to CSASRDTGGYRCAYF.

The chain combines TRBV11-2 with TRBJ2-4; D is ambiguous. The assigned J gene may be wrong: the sequence end matches TRBJ2-7 better. In germline, CDR1 is SGHAT, CDR2 FQNNGV. The CDR3 totals 12 residues. CDR3 region: CASSLGWDEQYF. The CDR3 DNA reads as TGTGCCAGCAGCTTAGGGTGGGACGAGCAGTACTTC.

V gene TRBV5-1 combines with J gene TRBJ2-3, with TRBD2 matching 7 bases. Looked up from germline, CDR1 is SGHRS and CDR2 is YFSETQ. This CDR3 comprises 15 residues. V dropped 5 bases and J dropped 0; count of bases not matched to a gene: 6. The chain's CDR3 is CASSLLATSTDTQYF. The CDR3 DNA reads as TGCGCCAGCAGTCTACTAGCGACTAGCACAGATACGCAGTATTTT.

This clonotype showed up just a few times. This rearrangement joins TRBV11-2 to TRBJ2-1; 9 nucleotides match TRBD2. CDR3 length: 15 amino acids. J lost 3 bases, V lost 4 bases, and 4 bases had no gene match. CDR1 and CDR2 from the germline V gene are SGHAT and FQNNGV. CDR3 in amino acids: CASSYNSGSYNEQFF. CDR3 nucleotide sequence: TGTGCCAGCAGCTACAATAGCGGGAGCTACAATGAGCAGTTCTTC.

This chain uses TRBV4-2 with TRBJ2-7; D is unclear. The V end lost 4 bases, the J end lost 7 bases, and 17 bases lay between the germline ends. The germline gives CDR1 LGHNA, CDR2 YNFKEQ. The CDR3 covers 14 residues. In DNA, the CDR3 is TGTGCCAGCAGCCCCGAACCAGCTTACAATGAGCAGTACTTC. Protein: CASSPEPAYNEQYF.

This clonotype was detected only once. The chain couples TRBV6-5 to TRBJ1-2; TRBD1 is a possible D gene (5 bases). There are 14 residues in the CDR3. V was clipped by 0 bases and J by 7 bases, with 12 bases between them. Germline V gene sequence: CDR1 MNHEY, CDR2 SVGAGI. CDR3 region: CASSYSSTGPGYTF. CDR3 in DNA: TGTGCCAGCAGTTACTCGTCTACAGGCCCTGGCTACACCTTC.

V and J are TRBV4-1 and TRBJ2-3; 7 bases line up with TRBD2. Germline-derived CDR1 and CDR2 are MGHRA and YSYEKL. Unmatched junction bases numbered 13, after V lost 5 bases and J lost 14 bases. The length of the CDR3 is 13 residues. CDR3 DNA: TGCGCCAGCAGCGCACCCGGGGGACTATACGCGTATTTT. It translates to CASSAPGGLYAYF.

CDR3 nucleotides: TGCGCCAGCAGCTCGACTGTTCCGAACACTGAAGCTTTCTTT. Its protein is CASSSTVPNTEAFF. This sequence joins TRBV5-1 and TRBJ1-1; D unresolved. The CDR3 is made up of 14 amino acids. Per germline, CDR1 SGHRS and CDR2 YFSETQ. Trimming cost V 3 bases and J 1 base, with 10 bases left between them.

This clonotype appeared a single time. The conserved phenylalanine or tryptophan normally closing the CDR3 is absent here, so this likely arose from a read error. The V and J genes are TRBV20-1 and TRBJ2-1; unclear D gene. Deletions cut 0 bases from V and 4 bases from J, with 7 bases between. CDR3 size: 13 residues. Per the germline V gene, CDR1 is DFQATT and CDR2 is SNEGSKA (reference sequence). The CDR3 DNA reads as TGCAGTGCTAGAGATCCCAGGTACAATGAGCAGTTCTTA. It specifies CSARDPRYNEQFL.

CDR3 residues: CATRPGTSYEQYF. CDR3 bases: TGCGCCACCCGACCGGGGACTTCCTACGAGCAGTACTTC. V and J are TRBV5-1 and TRBJ2-5; possibly TRBD2 for D (6 bases). The tail of the sequence fits TRBJ2-7 better, so the J call may be wrong. Germline CDR1 and CDR2: SGHRS and YFSETQ. The CDR3 sequence is 13 residues long.

The chain employs TRBV24-1 and TRBJ2-1, with TRBD2 matching over 7 bases. Germline CDR1 and CDR2: KGHDR and SFDVKD. CDR3 length: 14 amino acids. V trimming: 1 base; J trimming: 12 bases; junction bases outside the gene matches: 8. For the CDR3, the DNA is TGTGCCACCAGTGATTTTCCGGCGGGAGTTAGGCAGTTCTTC. It specifies CATSDFPAGVRQFF.

A few counts support this clonotype. This chain joins TRBV20-1 and TRBJ1-2; 10 nucleotides match TRBD1. The CDR3 loop spans 13 amino acids. Germline V CDR1 and CDR2: DFQATT, SNEGSKA (reference sequence). J was trimmed by 4 bases and V by 5 bases; bases with no gene match: 4. The DNA of the CDR3 is TGCAGTGCTGCGACAGGGGGCGGCTATGGCTACACCTTC. Amino acids: CSAATGGGYGYTF.